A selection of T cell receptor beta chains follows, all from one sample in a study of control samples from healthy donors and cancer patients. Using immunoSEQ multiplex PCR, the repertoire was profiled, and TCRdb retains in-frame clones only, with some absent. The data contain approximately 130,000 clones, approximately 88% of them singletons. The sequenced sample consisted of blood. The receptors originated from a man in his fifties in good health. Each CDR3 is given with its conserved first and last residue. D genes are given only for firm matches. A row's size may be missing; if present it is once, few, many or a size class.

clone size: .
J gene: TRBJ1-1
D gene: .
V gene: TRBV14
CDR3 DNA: TGTGCCAGCAGCCAAGGGGGGGGCAGTACTGAAGCTTTCTTT
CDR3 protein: CASSQGGGSTEAFF

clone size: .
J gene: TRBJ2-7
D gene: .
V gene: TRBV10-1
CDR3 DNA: TGCGCCAGCAGCCCCCGGGACCTTAAGGGGGGGGGCCGAGTAAGGGAGCAGTACTTC
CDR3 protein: CASSPRDLKGGGRVREQYF

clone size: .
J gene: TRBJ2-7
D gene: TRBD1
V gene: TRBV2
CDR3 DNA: TGTGCCAGCAGTGATCCGGGACAGACGCCGGGGGAGCAGTACTTC
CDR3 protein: CASSDPGQTPGEQYF

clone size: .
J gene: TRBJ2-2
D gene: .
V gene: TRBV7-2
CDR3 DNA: TGTGCCAGCAGCCTGTCGACAGTCACCGGGGAGCTGTTTTTT
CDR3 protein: CASSLSTVTGELFF

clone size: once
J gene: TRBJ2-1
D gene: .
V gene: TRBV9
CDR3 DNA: TGTGCCAGCAGCGTAGGTTCTAGCGCCTACAATGAGCAGTTCTTC
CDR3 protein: CASSVGSSAYNEQFF

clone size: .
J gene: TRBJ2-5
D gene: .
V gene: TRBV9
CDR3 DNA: TGTGCCAGCAGCGTAGATGTGGAGTGGGAGACCCAGTACTTC
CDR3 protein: CASSVDVEWETQYF

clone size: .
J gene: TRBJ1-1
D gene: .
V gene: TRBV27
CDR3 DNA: TGTGCCAGCACCCGGGACGCGAACACTGAAGCTTTCTTT
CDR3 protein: CASTRDANTEAFF

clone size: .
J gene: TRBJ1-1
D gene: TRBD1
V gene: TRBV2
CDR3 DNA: TGTGCCAGCGGACAGGGTGGAACTGAAGCTTTCTTT
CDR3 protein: CASGQGGTEAFF

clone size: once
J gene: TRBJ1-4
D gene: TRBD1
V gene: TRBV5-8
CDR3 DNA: TGTGCCAGCAGGGGTACCGGGACAGGGGGTGAAAAACTGTTTTTT
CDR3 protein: CASRGTGTGGEKLFF

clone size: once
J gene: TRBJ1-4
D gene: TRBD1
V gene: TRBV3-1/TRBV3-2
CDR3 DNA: TGTGCCAGCAGCCAACGTCAGGGGGACGGTGAAAAACTGTTTTTT
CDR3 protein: CASSQRQGDGEKLFF

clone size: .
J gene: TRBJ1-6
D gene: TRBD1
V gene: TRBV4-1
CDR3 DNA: TGCGCCAGCAGCCAAGTCCTCCGGGGGACAGGCAGGAATTCACCCCTCCACTTT
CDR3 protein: CASSQVLRGTGRNSPLHF

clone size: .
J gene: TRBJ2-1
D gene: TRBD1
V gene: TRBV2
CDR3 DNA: TGTGCCAGCAGTCACCCTTTGGGACAGGGGTCCTACAATGAGCAGTTCTTC
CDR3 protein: CASSHPLGQGSYNEQFF

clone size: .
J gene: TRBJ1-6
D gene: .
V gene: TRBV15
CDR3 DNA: TGTGCCACCAGCAAAGGACAGAGCTCCTATAATTCACCCCTCCACTTT
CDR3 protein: CATSKGQSSYNSPLHF

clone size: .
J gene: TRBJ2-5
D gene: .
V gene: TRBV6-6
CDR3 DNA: TGTGCCAGCAGTTACGGAGGACAGTGGCAAGAGACCCAGTACTTC
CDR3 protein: CASSYGGQWQETQYF

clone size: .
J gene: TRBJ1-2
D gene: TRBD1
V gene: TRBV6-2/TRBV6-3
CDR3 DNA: TGTGCCAGCAGTTATATGCCCCGGACAGGGCTGCACTATGGCTACACCTTC
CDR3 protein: CASSYMPRTGLHYGYTF

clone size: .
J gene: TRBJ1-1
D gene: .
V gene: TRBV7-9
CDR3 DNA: TGTGCCAGCAGCCGATTACGCGACTATAACACTGAAGCTTTCTTT
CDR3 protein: CASSRLRDYNTEAFF

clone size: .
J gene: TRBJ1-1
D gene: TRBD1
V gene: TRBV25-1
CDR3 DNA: TGTGCCAGCAGTGGGGGCAGGGGGCCCATGAACACTGAAGCTTTCTTT
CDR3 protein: CASSGGRGPMNTEAFF

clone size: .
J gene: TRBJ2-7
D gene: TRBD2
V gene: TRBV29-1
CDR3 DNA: TGCAGCGTTGGGAGCGGGACTGAGCAGTACTTC
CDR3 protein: CSVGSGTEQYF

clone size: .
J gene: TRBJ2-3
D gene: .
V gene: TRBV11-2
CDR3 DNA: TGTGCCAGCAGCAGCTCATTGACCACAGATACGCAGTATTTT
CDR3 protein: CASSSSLTTDTQYF

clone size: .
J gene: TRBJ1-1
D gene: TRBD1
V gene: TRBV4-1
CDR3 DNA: TGCGCCAGCAGCCATCCCTTGACAGGGGGCGGCACTGAAGCTTTCTTT
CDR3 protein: CASSHPLTGGGTEAFF

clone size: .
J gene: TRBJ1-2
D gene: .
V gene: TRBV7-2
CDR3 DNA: TGTGCCAGCAGCTTACCCCGTAACTATGGCTACACCTTC
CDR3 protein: CASSLPRNYGYTF

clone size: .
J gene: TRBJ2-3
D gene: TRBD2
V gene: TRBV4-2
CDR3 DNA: TGTGCCAGCAGCCAAGATGGGACTAGAGGGACAGATACGCAGTATTTT
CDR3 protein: CASSQDGTRGTDTQYF

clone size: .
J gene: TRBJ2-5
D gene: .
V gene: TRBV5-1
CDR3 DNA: TGCGCCAGCAGCTTTCAAGAGACCCAGTACTTC
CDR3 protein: CASSFQETQYF

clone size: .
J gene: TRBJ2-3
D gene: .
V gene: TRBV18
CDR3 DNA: TGTGCCAGCTCGCCGACTAGCACAGATACGCAGTATTTT
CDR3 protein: CASSPTSTDTQYF

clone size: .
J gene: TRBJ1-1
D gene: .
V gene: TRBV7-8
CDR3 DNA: TGTGCCAGCGGCCATGATACACAGGATCCGAACACTGAAGCTTTCTTT
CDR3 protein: CASGHDTQDPNTEAFF

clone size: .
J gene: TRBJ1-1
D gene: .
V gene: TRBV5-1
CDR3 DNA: TGCGCCAGCAGCTTGGGGGGCGCTGGCACTGAAGCTTTCTTT
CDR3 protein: CASSLGGAGTEAFF

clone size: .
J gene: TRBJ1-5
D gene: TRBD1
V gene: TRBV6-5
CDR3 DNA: TGTGCCAGCAGTCGCCAGGGGGACAATCAGCCCCAGCATTTT
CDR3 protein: CASSRQGDNQPQHF